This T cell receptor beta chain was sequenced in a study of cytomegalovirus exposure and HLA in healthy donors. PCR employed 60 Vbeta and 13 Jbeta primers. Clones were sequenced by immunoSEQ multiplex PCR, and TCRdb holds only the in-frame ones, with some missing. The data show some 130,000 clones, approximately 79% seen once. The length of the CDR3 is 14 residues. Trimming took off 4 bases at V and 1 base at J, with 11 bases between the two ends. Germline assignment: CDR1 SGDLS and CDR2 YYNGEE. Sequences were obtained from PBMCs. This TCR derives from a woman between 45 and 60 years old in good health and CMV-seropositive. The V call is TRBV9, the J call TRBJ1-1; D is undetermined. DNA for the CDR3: TGTGCCAGCAGCCCCGGGATCGGGAACACTGAAGCTTTCTTT. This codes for CASSPGIGNTEAFF.